Each of the 13 T cell receptor beta chains below was sequenced from the same sample in a study of OX40 agonist ivuxolimab in advanced cancers. Assay: immunoSEQ multiplex PCR; the TCRdb copy retains only in-frame clones and omits some. The sample yields roughly 50,000 clones, roughly 90% seen once. Sequencing was performed on CD4+ or CD8+ T cells sorted from blood, taken in a trial of the OX40 agonist ivuxolimab. All receptors derive from an adult with an advanced solid tumor such as melanoma, head and neck, liver or kidney cancer.

CDR3 nucleotides: TGTGCCAGCAGCGTAGAGGCGGGACTCTACTCCTACAATGAGCAGTTCTTC. Amino acid sequence: CASSVEAGLYSYNEQFF. The V gene is TRBV9, the J gene TRBJ2-1; a weak D match, TRBD2 (6 bases). The CDR3 spans 17 residues. CDR1 and CDR2 from the germline V gene are SGDLS and YYNGEE. The V and J ends lost 0 bases and 0 bases respectively, with 13 bases between them.

This rearrangement joins TRBV4-3 to TRBJ2-4; TRBD2 matches 9 bases. CDR1 and CDR2 (germline): LGHNA, YSLEER. The CDR3 runs to 20 residues. Trimming removed 2 bases from V and 6 bases from J; junction bases left unmatched: 20. CDR3 in DNA: TGCGCCAGCAGCCAAACCGTTGGGGCGGGAGGGCTTACTTCCGGAAACATTCAGTACTTC. Protein: CASSQTVGAGGLTSGNIQYF.

This chain joins TRBV6-5 and TRBJ2-3; either TRBD1 or TRBD2 may fit D (5 bases each). The germline V gene has CDR1 MNHEY and CDR2 SVGAGI. The CDR3 has 13 amino acids. Trimming took off 6 bases at V and 0 bases at J, with 7 bases between the two ends. The CDR3 sequence: CASSRDSTDTQYF. The DNA for the CDR3 is TGTGCCAGCAGCCGGGACAGCACAGATACGCAGTATTTT.

The chain joins TRBV9 to TRBJ2-7; D is unclear. V gave up 0 bases and J gave up 2 bases, with 9 bases separating them. CDR3 length equals 14 residues. CDR1 is SGDLS, CDR2 YYNGEE, per germline. The CDR3 region is CASSVGGGAYEQYF. In nucleotides, the CDR3 is TGTGCCAGCAGCGTAGGTGGCGGCGCCTACGAGCAGTACTTC.

The chain recombines TRBV2 with TRBJ2-7; D is unclear. Germline assignment: CDR1 SNHLY and CDR2 FYNNEI. Trimming stripped 3 bases from V and 0 bases from J, with 9 bases between. The CDR3 covers 14 residues. CDR3 loop: CASSETPSSYEQYF. CDR3 DNA: TGTGCCAGCAGTGAGACTCCTAGCTCCTACGAGCAGTACTTC. Full variable domain (outside the CDR3, taken from reference TRBV2 and TRBJ2-7): EPEVTQTPSHQVTQMGQEVILRCVPISNHLYFYWYRQILGQKVEFLVSFYNNEISEKSEIFDDQFSVERPDGSNFTLKIRSTKLEDSAMYFCASSETPSSYEQYFGPGTRLTVT.

This clone was seen a handful of times. This chain connects TRBV7-2 to TRBJ2-5; 8 bases map to TRBD1. With V trimmed by 5 bases and J by 7 bases, 9 bases remained unmatched. In germline, CDR1 is SGHTA, CDR2 FQGNSA. The CDR3 sequence is 14 residues long. CDR3: CASSPQGEAGTQYF. CDR3 DNA: TGTGCCAGCAGCCCACAGGGGGAGGCGGGGACCCAGTACTTC.

This chain connects TRBV4-3 to TRBJ1-1; no clear D gene. Per germline, CDR1 LGHNA and CDR2 YSLEER. V was clipped by 5 bases and J by 1 base, with 8 bases between them. The CDR3 runs 13 residues. CDR3 DNA: TGCGCCAGCAGCATCTCAGGGAACACTGAAGCTTTCTTT. This translates into CASSISGNTEAFF.

The V call is TRBV19, the J call TRBJ1-2, with TRBD1 matching over 7 bases. Trimming took 3 bases from V and 4 from J; bases not matched to a gene: 17. CDR1 is LNHDA, CDR2 SQIVND, per germline (reference sequence). This CDR3 has 18 residues. The CDR3 DNA follows: TGTGCCAGTAGTATTCCCTTCTCGACAGGGCCGCTCGGCTATGGCTACACCTTC. Protein product: CASSIPFSTGPLGYGYTF.

The chain carries TRBV13 and TRBJ2-3; D is uncertain. Germline V gene data show CDR1 as PRHDT and CDR2 as FYEKMQ (reference sequence). CDR3 length equals 16 residues. With 1 base removed from V and 5 bases from J, the gap between germline ends came to 16 bases. CDR3 coding DNA: TGTGCCAGCAGCTTAGTAGAACACCCGGCTGTAGATACGCAGTATTTT. Protein product: CASSLVEHPAVDTQYF.

The chain uses TRBV6-5 and TRBJ2-5; D might be TRBD2 (5 bases). The germline V gene encodes CDR1 MNHEY and CDR2 SVGAGI. The CDR3 is 15 amino acids. The V and J ends lost 5 bases and 6 bases respectively, with 19 bases between them. Written as DNA, the CDR3 is TGTGCCAGCAGTCTTACTAGTCGGGCCCTCCAGACCCAGTACTTC. As protein: CASSLTSRALQTQYF.

V usage is TRBV4-3 and J usage is TRBJ2-1; tentatively, D is TRBD2 (5 bases). CDR3 length: 15 residues. V lost 1 base and J 5 bases, leaving 12 bases between the germline ends. Germline-derived CDR1 and CDR2 are LGHNA and YSLEER. The CDR3 bases are TGCGCCAGCAGCCAAGGAGGCGCCGGGGACAATGAGCAGTTCTTC. Protein sequence: CASSQGGAGDNEQFF.

V and J are TRBV2 and TRBJ1-4; perhaps TRBD1 as D (5 bases). Trimming removed 7 bases at V and 0 bases at J, with 12 bases between. Germline V gene lookup returns CDR1 SNHLY and CDR2 FYNNEI. The CDR3 sequence is 15 residues long. The CDR3 coding sequence is TGTGCCAGCATCCCGGACACCTCAACTAATGAAAAACTGTTTTTT. Protein product: CASIPDTSTNEKLFF.

The rearrangement links TRBV7-9 to TRBJ2-6; TRBD1 agrees at 7 bases. The ends lost 6 bases at V and 0 bases at J; junction bases unmatched: 5. Germline CDR1 reads SEHNR; CDR2 reads FQNEAQ (reference sequence). The CDR3 runs 16 residues. CDR3 protein: CASRQDRSSGANVLTF. In nucleotides, the CDR3 is TGTGCCAGCAGGCAGGACAGGAGCTCTGGGGCCAACGTCCTGACTTTC.